This note documents a single T cell receptor beta chain sequence. The antigen is unknown. These data belong to a study of blood T cells in healthy people across ages. Across the study: About one barcoded beta molecule per two T cells was the capture yield of template switching. Study outcomes and limitations: Relative to aged donors, long-lived donors carried more naive CD4+ cells and displayed higher diversity.

CDR1 and CDR2 (germline): DFQATT, SNEGSKA (reference sequence). The CDR3 has 17 amino acids. Trimming at V came to 6 bases and at J to 2 bases, leaving 15 bases not matched to a gene. Then a second PCR, running roughly 7 to 11 cycles, was carried out with a sample-barcoded 5' primer and a J-beta primer mix. In TCRdb, the 5' RACE reads were re-called with MiXCR into one record per CDR3 protein. This table holds about 670,000 distinct CDR3 sequences, around 38% found once. The gene calls are TRBV20-1 and TRBJ2-3; the match to TRBD2 covers 9 bases. This clonotype was sampled from a man older than 75 in good health. Material for sequencing was blood. The CDR3 nucleotides are TGCAGTGCCTCGTCCCCGGCCTCTAGCGGGGTCACAGATACGCAGTATTTT. The encoded protein is CSASSPASSGVTDTQYF.